The rows below give T cell receptor beta chains drawn from one sample of a study of blood T cell repertoires in COVID-19. The data were produced by immunoSEQ multiplex PCR, yet TCRdb's version contains in-frame clones alone and is incomplete. Found here are some 42,000 clones, around four fifths of them singletons; the top ten hold roughly 5%. Specimen: peripheral blood. All receptors derive from a man aged 45 to 65 with active COVID-19. Each CDR3 is given with its conserved first and last residue. A D gene is named only where the DNA matches it firmly.

V,D,CDR3
TRBV7-2,TRBD2,CASSGGQETQYF
TRBV3-1/TRBV3-2,NA,CASFRDNSPLHF
TRBV19,TRBD2,CASRPTSGSSYEQYF
TRBV7-3,NA,CASSLTSLGQNLPNYGYTF
TRBV5-6,NA,CASSLGRTSSYEQYF
TRBV10-3,TRBD1,CAIRDRDQETQYF
TRBV4-1,NA,CASSQVQATNYGYTF
TRBV5-3,TRBD2,CARSSLAGWVNEQFF
TRBV7-8,NA,CASSPTRRQVTNTGELFF
TRBV5-1,NA,CASSLVAGFQETQYF
TRBV19,NA,CASSIAPRSPLHF
TRBV27,NA,CASSSLDRGETQYF
TRBV7-2,TRBD2,CASSPPFNGGLTDTQYF
TRBV5-1,NA,CASSFDSGNTEAFF
TRBV19,NA,CASSIGPSLTSPQYF
TRBV19,TRBD2,CASSIGSGGQETQYF
TRBV30,NA,CAYSGGQAEAFF
TRBV29-1,TRBD1,CSVEAYRGRETQYF
TRBV5-1,TRBD1,CASDRDLTGELFF
TRBV7-9,TRBD2,CASSLRTSGYEQYF
TRBV4-1,NA,CASSQSSADYNSPLHF
TRBV14,NA,CASTPTNTGLRRTEAFF
TRBV30,TRBD1,CAWRADRGQWDEAFF
TRBV4-3,NA,CASSQDVGGYEQYF
TRBV18,NA,CASSASLTDNEQFF
TRBV7-3,TRBD2,CASSLLAGSSYNEQFF
TRBV7-8,TRBD1,CASSLGTVYEQYF